This T cell receptor (beta chain) derives from a study of T-cell memory formation after mild COVID-19. Notes on the study in general: Pre-infection memory held some responding clones, suggesting pre-existing cross-reactive T cells responded.

About this clonotype: Its antigen is currently unknown.

TCRdb analysed the 5' RACE reads with MiXCR anew, one entry per CDR3 protein. The sample has 95,000 to 120,000 distinct CDR3 sequences; 22% are singletons. Sequenced input: PBMCs or a T cell subset sorted from them (not recorded which). The sequence came from a young man who had mild COVID-19 (a few samples of this study predate the infection). Cell type and time point are not known.

CDR3 sequence reads: CASSTDRAYEQYF. The DNA for the CDR3 is TGTGCCAGCAGTACCGACAGAGCCTACGAGCAGTACTTC. The chain links TRBV6-2 or TRBV6-3 to TRBJ2-7; TRBD1 might be the D (5 bases). The ends were cut back, 5 bases at V and 2 bases at J, with 10 bases in the middle. Germline V gene data show CDR1 as MNHEY and CDR2 as SVGEGT. CDR3 length: 13 residues.